The T cell receptor (beta chain) under discussion was sequenced for a study of regulatory T cells in long-lasting Graves disease. CDR1 and CDR2 (germline): MNHNS, SASEGT. This CDR3 comprises 17 residues. Trimming cost V 5 bases and J 6 bases, with 20 bases left between them. This clonotype was seen only a few times. Libraries of TCR beta came from iRepertoire HTBI primers plus Arm-PCR of CDR3 regions. TCRdb fed the multiplex PCR reads into MiXCR, producing one record per CDR3 protein. The repertoire consists of under 500,000 distinct CDR3 sequences, with less than 25% occurring once and the leading ten covering about 8.3%. The time point here: persistent/refractory GD, antithyroid drugs over 5 years with positive TRAb. Scientists built the TCR library using RNA that was extracted from PBMCs.

This chain joins TRBV6-1 and TRBJ1-6; possibly TRBD1 for D (6 bases). Sequenced here: peripheral blood mononuclear cells (PBMCs), sampled when the disease was refractory, from a patient treated with antithyroid drugs. The source is a female donor with Graves disease. The CDR3 reads CASSHRSGALLNSPLHF. CDR3 bases: TGTGCCAGCAGTCATAGGTCGGGGGCGCTCCTTAATTCACCCCTCCACTTT.